Following are 12 T cell receptor beta chains from one sample sequenced in a study of T cell changes during pregnancy in multiple sclerosis. The method was immunoSEQ multiplex PCR; TCRdb's version includes in-frame clones alone and lacks a portion of them. The data hold 30,000 to 40,000 clones, with approximately 90% observed a single time. The source material was CD8+ T cells from peripheral blood mononuclear cells, sampled in the third trimester of pregnancy. The receptors stem from a female donor with multiple sclerosis, enrolled in a pregnancy study.

The V call is TRBV9, the J call TRBJ2-6; TRBD1 aligns across 7 bases. Germline CDR1 and CDR2: SGDLS and YYNGEE. This CDR3 contains 17 residues. V lost 4 bases, J lost 0 bases, and 7 bases stayed unmatched. The CDR3: CASSISDRYSGANVLTF. CDR3 sequence (DNA): TGTGCCAGCAGCATCTCGGACAGGTACTCTGGGGCCAACGTCCTGACTTTC. Filled out from reference TRBV9 and TRBJ2-6, the complete variable domain reads DSGVTQTPKHLITATGQRVTLRCSPRSGDLSVYWYQQSLDQGLQFLIQYYNGEERAKGNILERFSAQQFPDLHSELNLSSLELGDSALYFCASSISDRYSGANVLTFGAGSRLTVL.

This sequence joins TRBV5-6 and TRBJ2-7; unclear D gene. The CDR3 loop spans 13 amino acids. Between the trimmed V and J ends, which lost 1 base and 5 bases, there was a span of 10 bases. In germline, CDR1 is SGHDT, CDR2 YYEEEE. The CDR3 reads CASSLMAEDEQYF. The CDR3 coding sequence is TGTGCCAGCAGCTTGATGGCGGAAGACGAGCAGTACTTC.

The V and J genes are TRBV14 and TRBJ2-7, with a tentative D call TRBD2 (6 bases). The CDR3 has 14 residues. Trimming pared 1 base from V and 1 base from J, leaving 8 bases between. Germline V gene sequence: CDR1 SGHDN, CDR2 FVKESK. CDR3 in amino acids: CASSQGRVSYEQYF. The CDR3 region has the DNA TGTGCCAGCAGCCAAGGGAGGGTTTCCTACGAGCAGTACTTC.

J is TRBJ2-7 and V is TRBV25-1, with D perhaps matching TRBD1 (5 bases). V was clipped by 5 bases and J by 4 bases, with 21 bases between them. Germline CDR1 and CDR2: MGHDK and SYGVNS. The length of the CDR3 is 16 residues. The CDR3 sequence is CASSQLGAGIGYEQYF. Here the CDR3 DNA reads TGTGCCAGCAGTCAGCTGGGTGCAGGGATTGGTTACGAGCAGTACTTC.

This clone has only a few counts. The J gene is TRBJ1-6, the V gene TRBV4-1; the match to TRBD1 covers 8 bases. The CDR3 sequence is 16 residues long. J gave up 9 bases and V 0 bases, and 7 bases lay outside the gene matches. Germline lookup yields CDR1 MGHRA and CDR2 YSYEKL. As DNA, the CDR3 is TGCGCCAGCAGCCAAGACGAAGGACAGGGCGGTTCACCCCTCCACTTT. This translates into CASSQDEGQGGSPLHF.

The genes are TRBV5-1 and TRBJ2-3, with D possibly being TRBD1 (5 bases). Germline V CDR1 and CDR2: SGHRS, YFSETQ. The CDR3 is made up of 14 amino acids. The V end lost 0 bases, the J end lost 2 bases, and 7 bases lay between the germline ends. The CDR3 loop is CASSLEGITDTQYF. The CDR3 DNA is TGCGCCAGCAGCTTGGAGGGGATCACAGATACGCAGTATTTT. The whole variable domain, remainder taken from reference TRBV5-1 and TRBJ2-3, is KAGVTQTPRYLIKTRGQQVTLSCSPISGHRSVSWYQQTPGQGLQFLFEYFSETQRNKGNFPGRFSGRQFSNSRSEMNVSTLELGDSALYLCASSLEGITDTQYFGPGTRLTVL.

The V gene is TRBV4-1, the J gene TRBJ2-7, with a weak D call TRBD1 (6 bases). V lost 1 base, J lost 0 bases, and 10 bases lay in between. In germline, CDR1 is MGHRA, CDR2 YSYEKL. The CDR3 extends over 15 amino acids. The CDR3 sequence: CASSQGDRLSYEQYF. CDR3 DNA: TGCGCCAGCAGCCAAGGAGACAGGCTCTCCTACGAGCAGTACTTC.

The chain is built from TRBV5-5 and TRBJ1-1; weak D call: TRBD1 (6 bases). This CDR3 has 15 residues. Germline CDR1 reads SGHKS; CDR2 reads YYEKEE (reference sequence). V dropped 0 bases and J dropped 3 bases, with 12 bases sitting between them. CDR3 in amino acids: CASSLAMGADTEAFF. The CDR3 coding sequence is TGTGCCAGCAGCTTGGCGATGGGGGCGGACACTGAAGCTTTCTTT.

V is TRBV10-2 and J is TRBJ2-1, with D maybe TRBD1 (6 bases). V was trimmed by 0 bases and J by 6 bases, leaving 12 bases between them. CDR1 and CDR2 from the germline V gene are WSHSY and SAAADI. The length of the CDR3 is 15 residues. Written as DNA, the CDR3 is TGCGCCAGCAGTGAGTCAGGGGGTAGCAGCAATGAGCAGTTCTTC. It encodes CASSESGGSSNEQFF.

The rearrangement links TRBV30 to TRBJ1-2; the D is unclear. The V end lost 6 bases, the J end lost 0 bases, and 5 bases lay between the germline ends. Germline loops: CDR1 GTSNPN, CDR2 SVGIG (reference sequence). The CDR3 consists of 11 residues. The CDR3, as DNA: TGTGCCTGCCCCTCTAACTATGGCTACACCTTC. Protein sequence: CACPSNYGYTF. Full variable domain (outside the CDR3, taken from reference TRBV30 and TRBJ1-2): SQTIHQWPATLVQPVGSPLSLECTVEGTSNPNLYWYRQAAGRGLQLLFYSVGIGQISSEVPQNLSASRPQDRQFILSSKKLLLSDSGFYLCACPSNYGYTFGSGTRLTVV.

V usage is TRBV19 and J usage is TRBJ1-6; D is uncertain. Trimming cost V 6 bases and J 7 bases, with 10 bases left between them. The CDR3 extends over 13 amino acids. Germline CDR1 and CDR2: LNHDA and SQIVND (reference sequence). The CDR3 bases are TGTGCCAGTAGCGACGGGAGCAATTCACCCCTCCACTTT. This codes for CASSDGSNSPLHF.

The chain employs TRBV27 and TRBJ1-2; 7 bases are shared with TRBD1. Germline loops: CDR1 MNHEY, CDR2 SMNVEV (reference sequence). This CDR3 region has 14 residues. Trimming took 5 bases from V and 4 from J; bases not matched to a gene: 7. The CDR3 sequence: CASSTDRSTYGYTF. In nucleotides, the CDR3 is TGTGCCAGCAGTACGGACAGGTCGACCTATGGCTACACCTTC.